Below, 20 T cell receptor beta chains from the same sample are listed, as sequenced in a study of blood T cell repertoires in COVID-19. The protocol was immunoSEQ multiplex PCR, while the TCRdb copy is restricted to in-frame clones and leaves out a portion. The sample records 80,000 to 95,000 clones, 60% to 80% being singletons. The sequenced material came from peripheral blood. These receptors originate from a woman aged 50 to 60 with acute or convalescent COVID-19.

This clone has more than one count but fewer than ten. CDR3 DNA sequence: TGTGCCAGCAGCCTTACAATCTCTAACAGGGGTCTGAACACTGAAGCTTTCTTT. It codes for CASSLTISNRGLNTEAFF. The V and J genes are TRBV5-5 and TRBJ1-1; 7 bases match TRBD1. J lost 0 bases, V lost 4 bases, and 15 bases had no gene match. The CDR3 totals 18 residues. Germline lookup yields CDR1 SGHKS and CDR2 YYEKEE (reference sequence).

V is TRBV27 and J is TRBJ1-5; the D gene is possibly TRBD1 (5 bases). Trimming stripped 9 bases from V and 1 base from J, with 13 bases between. This CDR3 is 14 amino acids long. Per germline, CDR1 MNHEY and CDR2 SMNVEV (reference sequence). The DNA of the CDR3 is TGTGCCAGTGGGAGGGACCCAAGCAATCAGCCCCAGCATTTT. Amino acid sequence: CASGRDPSNQPQHF.

J is TRBJ2-1 and V is TRBV15; 8 nucleotides agree with TRBD1. Trimming at V came to 0 bases and at J to 10 bases, leaving 11 bases not matched to a gene. The CDR3 is 16 amino acids. In germline, CDR1 is LNHNV, CDR2 YYDKDF (reference sequence). The CDR3 DNA reads as TGTGCCACCAGCAGAGATCGAGAGACAGGGGTGAGGGAGCAGTTCTTC. Protein product: CATSRDRETGVREQFF.

This chain links TRBV5-6 with TRBJ2-3; D ambiguous. Germline CDR1 reads SGHDT; CDR2 reads YYEEEE. Trimming removed 0 bases from V and 0 bases from J, with 5 bases in between. This CDR3 is 14 amino acids long. CDR3 DNA: TGTGCCAGCAGCTTGGATACTAGCACAGATACGCAGTATTTT. As protein: CASSLDTSTDTQYF.

The chain carries TRBV19 and TRBJ2-1; 9 bases are shared with TRBD2. CDR1 and CDR2 from the germline V gene are LNHDA and SQIVND (reference sequence). After removal of 6 bases from V and 9 bases from J, the junction contained 9 bases not matched to a gene. This CDR3 is built from 14 residues. The CDR3 nucleotides are TGTGCCAGTAGCTTAGCGGGGGTGTCGGGTGAGCAGTTCTTC. This encodes CASSLAGVSGEQFF.

This chain uses TRBV7-2 with TRBJ1-2, with 10 bases matching TRBD1. This CDR3 is built from 16 residues. The germline CDR1 and CDR2 sequences are SGHTA and FQGNSA. Trimming cost V 3 bases and J 8 bases; bases outside gene matches: 12. The CDR3 sequence is CASSFTPGQGMSGYTF. CDR3 nucleotides: TGTGCCAGCAGCTTCACCCCGGGACAGGGGATGAGCGGCTACACCTTC.

The chain recombines TRBV7-9 with TRBJ1-2; TRBD1 matches at 9 bases. Per germline, CDR1 SEHNR and CDR2 FQNEAQ (reference sequence). V dropped 4 bases and J dropped 2; count of bases not matched to a gene: 14. The CDR3 has 18 residues. The CDR3 sequence is CASSSPQDRGKENYGYTF. The CDR3 DNA is TGTGCCAGCAGCTCCCCTCAGGACAGGGGAAAGGAAAACTATGGCTACACCTTC.

This chain connects TRBV19 to TRBJ1-5; D is unclear. CDR1 is LNHDA and CDR2 is SQIVND in the germline V gene (reference sequence). The V and J ends lost 5 bases and 0 bases respectively, with 8 bases between them. CDR3 length: 14 residues. The CDR3 is CASSEKNSNQPQHF. The CDR3 DNA reads as TGTGCCAGTAGTGAGAAAAATAGCAATCAGCCCCAGCATTTT.

The chain combines TRBV28 with TRBJ2-6; D is perhaps TRBD1 (5 bases). Per germline, CDR1 MDHEN and CDR2 SYDVKM. Trimming shortened V by 6 bases and J by 2 bases, and 11 bases separated the two germline ends. The CDR3 consists of 15 residues. The CDR3 protein is CASRQDSPGANVLTF. DNA of the CDR3: TGTGCCAGCAGACAAGACAGTCCTGGGGCCAACGTCCTGACTTTC. Full variable domain (missing parts from reference TRBV28 and TRBJ2-6): DVKVTQSSRYLVKRTGEKVFLECVQDMDHENMFWYRQDPGLGLRLIYFSYDVKMKEKGDIPEGYSVSREKKERFSLILESASTNQTSMYLCASRQDSPGANVLTFGAGSRLTVL.

V is TRBV6-6 and J is TRBJ2-5; the match to TRBD2 covers 10 bases. The junction had 7 bases not matched to a gene; V was cut back by 5 bases and J by 1 base. The length of the CDR3 is 16 residues. Germline V CDR1 and CDR2: MNHNY, SVGAGI (reference sequence). The CDR3 bases are TGTGCCAGCAGTCCAGACTCTAGCGGGGGCCAAGAGACCCAGTACTTC. Protein product: CASSPDSSGGQETQYF.

The CDR3 nucleotides are TGTGCCAGCAGTCCCCTCCCCAGGGTTTGGGAAGAGACCCAGTACTTC. Amino acid sequence: CASSPLPRVWEETQYF. The chain uses TRBV6-4 and TRBJ2-5; D perhaps matches TRBD1 (5 bases). Trimming cost V 5 bases and J 3 bases, with 19 bases left between them. The germline gives CDR1 MRHNA, CDR2 SNTAGT. CDR3 size: 16 residues.

This clone was seen a handful of times. Written as DNA, the CDR3 is TGTGCCAGCAGCTTTAAGGATGGGACAGGGCAGTCTGATTCACCCCTCCACTTT. Its translation is CASSFKDGTGQSDSPLHF. V and J are TRBV11-3 and TRBJ1-6; 9 nucleotides match TRBD1. This CDR3 contains 18 residues. CDR1 and CDR2 from the germline V gene are SGHNT and YENEEA. Trimming at V came to 3 bases and at J to 8 bases, leaving 14 bases not matched to a gene.

This chain uses TRBV29-1 with TRBJ1-2, with TRBD1 as a possible D gene (5 bases). Germline CDR1 and CDR2: SQVTM and ANQGSEA. V lost 3 bases to trimming and J lost 2 bases, with 16 bases between them. The CDR3 runs to 15 residues. The CDR3 DNA reads TGCAGCGTTGACGGGGGATCAGGACTCAACTATGGCTACACCTTC. Its protein product is CSVDGGSGLNYGYTF.

The chain links TRBV19 to TRBJ2-7, with 10 bases lining up with TRBD1. V was clipped by 9 bases and J by 3 bases; unmatched bases: 8. In germline, CDR1 is LNHDA, CDR2 SQIVND (reference sequence). The CDR3 is 14 amino acids. In DNA, the CDR3 is TGTGCCAGCTCAGGGACAGGGGACCACTACGAGCAGTACTTC. Translating gives CASSGTGDHYEQYF.

V gene TRBV5-4 combines with J gene TRBJ2-3, with TRBD2 matching over 12 bases. CDR1 is SGHNT, CDR2 YYREEE, per germline (reference sequence). J lost 2 bases, V lost 4 bases, and 5 bases had no gene match. This CDR3 has 16 amino acids. CDR3 DNA sequence: TGTGCCAGCAGCCTCCGACTAGCGGGGGTCACAGATACGCAGTATTTT. This translates into CASSLRLAGVTDTQYF.

This clone was counted between two and nine times. This chain links TRBV2 with TRBJ1-5, with D unclear. The CDR3 runs 15 residues. Germline-derived CDR1 and CDR2 are SNHLY and FYNNEI. V gave up 5 bases and J gave up 0 bases, with 11 bases separating them. CDR3 amino acids: CASSLADNSNQPQHF. As DNA, the CDR3 is TGTGCCAGCAGTCTCGCAGATAATAGCAATCAGCCCCAGCATTTT. The whole variable domain, remainder taken from reference TRBV2 and TRBJ1-5, is EPEVTQTPSHQVTQMGQEVILRCVPISNHLYFYWYRQILGQKVEFLVSFYNNEISEKSEIFDDQFSVERPDGSNFTLKIRSTKLEDSAMYFCASSLADNSNQPQHFGDGTRLSIL.

For the CDR3, the DNA is TGTGCCAGCACCCAGGTAGGCCCCGAGGGTGAAGCTTTCTTT. Encoded protein: CASTQVGPEGEAFF. This chain connects TRBV6-5 to TRBJ1-1, with D unclear. The CDR3 has 14 amino acids. Trimming pared 7 bases from V and 7 bases from J, leaving 19 bases between. The germline CDR1 and CDR2 sequences are MNHEY and SVGAGI.

This rearrangement joins TRBV19 to TRBJ2-7; 11 nucleotides line up with TRBD1. CDR1 and CDR2 from the germline V gene are LNHDA and SQIVND (reference sequence). This CDR3 is built from 14 residues. V dropped 6 bases and J dropped 7; count of bases not matched to a gene: 8. As DNA, the CDR3 is TGTGCCAGTAGCCCTGGACAGGGGGCAGGTGAGCAGTACTTC. Amino acids: CASSPGQGAGEQYF. Looking up the rest from reference TRBV19 and TRBJ2-7 gives the full variable domain: DGGITQSPKYLFRKEGQNVTLSCEQNLNHDAMYWYRQDPGQGLRLIYYSQIVNDFQKGDIAEGYSVSREKKESFPLTVTSAQKNPTAFYLCASSPGQGAGEQYFGPGTRLTVT.

This chain uses TRBV28 with TRBJ1-2; no reliable D call. The V end was cut by 5 bases, the J end by 1 base, with 11 bases between. CDR3 length: 14 residues. CDR1 is MDHEN, CDR2 SYDVKM, per germline. The CDR3 protein is CASSPPRRNYGYTF. The CDR3 region has the DNA TGTGCCAGCAGTCCCCCGAGGCGTAACTATGGCTACACCTTC.

This chain connects TRBV25-1 to TRBJ1-6; D gene uncertain. V shed 4 bases and J shed 6 bases, with 7 bases lying between them. The V gene's germline CDR1 is MGHDK and CDR2 SYGVNS. CDR3 length equals 13 residues. CDR3 sequence (DNA): TGTGCCAGCAGTGGGTCGGTTAATTCACCCCTCCACTTT. Encoded protein: CASSGSVNSPLHF.